The TCR beta chain under discussion was sequenced for a study of OX40 agonist ivuxolimab in advanced cancers. Study-level results: It was not determined which antigens were specifically recognized by the peripheral T cells that had undergone clonal expansion. CD8+ T cells showed, on average, more clonal expansion than CD4+ cells.

Prior autoimmune disease or systemic immunosuppression barred patients. Sequenced by immunoSEQ multiplex PCR; TCRdb stores in-frame clones only, minus some. Of tens of thousands of clones in the sample, roughly 80% were seen once. Details on this clone: The antigen is undetermined.

Germline V lookup: CDR1 LNHDA, CDR2 SQIVND (reference sequence). Trimming removed 6 bases from V and 6 bases from J, with 17 bases in between. The CDR3 totals 14 residues. The receptor was derived from an adult with an advanced solid tumor such as melanoma, head and neck, liver or kidney cancer. Sequences were derived from CD4+ or CD8+ T cells sorted from blood, sampled in a trial of the OX40 agonist ivuxolimab. The rearrangement joins TRBV19 to TRBJ1-1; D might be TRBD1 (5 bases). In DNA form, the CDR3 reads TGTGCCAGTAGATCAGCAGAAGGGGCCGCTGAAGCTTTCTTT. Its translation is CASRSAEGAAEAFF.